A single sample is the source of the 23 T cell receptor beta chains below, sequenced in a study of blood T cell repertoires in COVID-19. The assay was immunoSEQ multiplex PCR, and TCRdb's table has in-frame clones only and misses some. The profile shows more than 55,000 clones, around 90% of them singletons. The sequenced material came from peripheral blood. The receptor source for this set is a human donor with active COVID-19. The donor label of this sample is uncertain.

The rearrangement joins TRBV14 to TRBJ2-1, with 12 bases aligning to TRBD2. CDR3 length: 20 residues. Germline V CDR1 and CDR2: SGHDN, FVKESK. With V trimmed by 1 base and J by 2 bases, 12 bases remained unmatched. CDR3 coding DNA: TGTGCCAGCAGCCAAGCAGGGTGGCTAGCGGGAGGGCTCCCCTACAATGAGCAGTTCTTC. Translated, it gives CASSQAGWLAGGLPYNEQFF. Together with reference TRBV14 and TRBJ2-1, the CDR3 gives the full variable domain: EAGVTQFPSHSVIEKGQTVTLRCDPISGHDNLYWYRRVMGKEIKFLLHFVKESKQDESGMPNNRFLAERTGGTYSTLKVQPAELEDSGVYFCASSQAGWLAGGLPYNEQFFGPGTRLTVL.

V and J are TRBV29-1 and TRBJ2-7; 9 bases are a match to TRBD2. Germline V lookup: CDR1 SQVTM, CDR2 ANQGSEA. The CDR3 covers 14 residues. V was clipped by 6 bases and J by 4 bases; unmatched bases: 10. CDR3 protein: CSVKGPAGGYEQYF. The CDR3 coding sequence is TGCAGCGTCAAGGGGCCAGCGGGGGGTTACGAGCAGTACTTC.

The J gene is TRBJ1-2, the V gene TRBV7-9; D perhaps matches TRBD1 (6 bases). With 5 bases removed from V and 4 bases from J, the gap between germline ends came to 14 bases. This CDR3 has 14 residues. The germline gives CDR1 SEHNR, CDR2 FQNEAQ (reference sequence). The CDR3 loop is CASSAVGAGYGYTF. As DNA, the CDR3 is TGTGCCAGCAGCGCAGTGGGGGCGGGCTATGGCTACACCTTC.

The chain uses TRBV27 and TRBJ2-3; 13 bases line up with TRBD2. The CDR3 sequence is 17 residues long. CDR1 is MNHEY and CDR2 is SMNVEV in the germline V gene (reference sequence). The trim removed 5 bases at V and 2 bases at J, leaving 7 bases unmatched. The DNA for the CDR3 is TGTGCCAGCAGTCCCCTAACTAGCGGGAGGGCCACAGATACGCAGTATTTT. Encoded protein: CASSPLTSGRATDTQYF.

The chain employs TRBV28 and TRBJ2-1; 8 bases agree with TRBD1. CDR1 is MDHEN, CDR2 SYDVKM, per germline. This CDR3 comprises 11 residues. The V gene end was trimmed by 5 bases and the J gene end by 14 bases; junction bases not matched to a gene: 5. CDR3 sequence: CASSLRDRKFF. Here the CDR3 DNA reads TGTGCCAGCAGTCTGCGGGACAGGAAGTTCTTC. Together with reference TRBV28 and TRBJ2-1, the CDR3 gives the full variable domain: DVKVTQSSRYLVKRTGEKVFLECVQDMDHENMFWYRQDPGLGLRLIYFSYDVKMKEKGDIPEGYSVSREKKERFSLILESASTNQTSMYLCASSLRDRKFFGPGTRLTVL.

The chain uses TRBV4-3 and TRBJ1-2; D unresolved. This CDR3 spans 14 amino acids. V lost 0 bases to trimming and J lost 5 bases, with 10 bases between them. Per germline, CDR1 LGHNA and CDR2 YSLEER. CDR3 region: CASSQEAQSYGYTF. The CDR3 DNA follows: TGCGCCAGCAGCCAAGAGGCCCAAAGTTATGGCTACACCTTC.

The chain joins TRBV6-5 to TRBJ1-1; D not resolved. The CDR3 consists of 13 residues. The V gene's germline CDR1 is MNHEY and CDR2 SVGAGI. Trimming left V 5 bases short and J 1 base short, with 8 bases between. The CDR3 reads CASSNKPNTEAFF. Written as DNA, the CDR3 is TGTGCCAGCAGTAATAAGCCGAACACTGAAGCTTTCTTT.

The chain employs TRBV29-1 and TRBJ1-4, with 7 bases fitting TRBD1. Germline lookup yields CDR1 SQVTM and CDR2 ANQGSEA. There are 15 residues in the CDR3. Losses at the gene ends were 4 bases for V and 10 bases for J; bases not matched to a gene: 15. As DNA, the CDR3 is TGCAGCGTTGCGGTGGGCCGACAGGGATTAGGAAAACTGTTTTTT. Residues: CSVAVGRQGLGKLFF.

The chain joins TRBV6-2 or TRBV6-3 to TRBJ1-5; 7 bases line up with TRBD1. Germline V gene lookup returns CDR1 MNHEY and CDR2 SVGEGT. J gave up 0 bases and V 2 bases, and 1 base lay outside the gene matches. The CDR3 sequence is 15 residues long. CDR3 amino acids: CASSYRGRSNQPQHF. CDR3 coding DNA: TGTGCCAGCAGTTACAGGGGGCGTAGCAATCAGCCCCAGCATTTT.

The chain couples TRBV20-1 to TRBJ2-7; TRBD2 aligns across 9 bases. CDR3 size: 15 residues. V trimming: 3 bases; J trimming: 2 bases; junction bases outside the gene matches: 8. The germline V gene encodes CDR1 DFQATT and CDR2 SNEGSKA (reference sequence). In DNA form, the CDR3 reads TGCAGTGCTAGTCCCCAGGGCGGGAGGGCCTACGAGCAGTACTTC. It yields the protein CSASPQGGRAYEQYF.

CDR3 sequence reads: CASSPGTGWYEQYF. In nucleotides, the CDR3 is TGTGCCAGTAGTCCAGGGACAGGGTGGTACGAGCAGTACTTC. The rearrangement joins TRBV19 to TRBJ2-7, with 9 bases that match TRBD1. V dropped 5 bases and J dropped 4; count of bases not matched to a gene: 6. Germline V CDR1 and CDR2: LNHDA, SQIVND (reference sequence). The CDR3 extends over 14 amino acids.

This chain links TRBV3-1 (or the pseudogene TRBV3-2) with TRBJ1-3; a weak D match, TRBD1 (5 bases). CDR3 size: 17 residues. V shed 3 bases and J shed 4 bases, with 19 bases lying between them. Germline V gives CDR1 LGHDT, CDR2 YNNKEL (reference sequence). In DNA form, the CDR3 reads TGTGCCAGCAGCCAGACTTTCCTTTTGGAGGGGGGAAACACCATATATTTT. This codes for CASSQTFLLEGGNTIYF.

The sample holds one count of this clone. The V and J genes are TRBV29-1 and TRBJ1-3, with TRBD1 matching over 10 bases. There are 15 residues in the CDR3. Per germline, CDR1 SQVTM and CDR2 ANQGSEA. J lost 3 bases, V lost 7 bases, and 9 bases had no gene match. The CDR3 nucleotides are TGCAGCGCCCGAATGACAGGGGGCATTGGAAACACCATATATTTT. This translates into CSARMTGGIGNTIYF.

The chain has TRBV13 and TRBJ2-1, with D possibly being TRBD1 (6 bases). Trimming removed 0 bases from V and 10 bases from J, with 13 bases in between. The CDR3 is 14 amino acids. Germline lookup yields CDR1 PRHDT and CDR2 FYEKMQ (reference sequence). Here the CDR3 DNA reads TGTGCCAGCAGCTTAGGGCTACAGGGACACGAGCAGTTCTTC. Its protein is CASSLGLQGHEQFF.

Details on this clone: Within the sample, other DNA sequences also encode this same CDR3. This chain connects TRBV12-3 or TRBV12-4 to TRBJ2-7; D unclear. The CDR3 spans 12 residues. Trimming took off 4 bases at V and 4 bases at J, with 8 bases between the two ends. This CDR3 reads CASSSLLYEQYF. The CDR3 nucleotides are TGTGCCAGCAGTTCGCTACTGTACGAGCAGTACTTC.

This chain uses TRBV6-2 or TRBV6-3 with TRBJ2-3; 7 bases line up with TRBD2. Looked up from germline, CDR1 is MNHEY and CDR2 is SVGEGT. The CDR3 loop spans 15 amino acids. V dropped 6 bases and J dropped 4; count of bases not matched to a gene: 10. In DNA form, the CDR3 reads TGTGCCAGCAGCGCATTGACTAGCATCGCAGATACGCAGTATTTT. Translated, it gives CASSALTSIADTQYF.

The chain recombines TRBV20-1 with TRBJ2-1; 8 nucleotides agree with TRBD2. CDR3 length: 14 residues. Germline values: CDR1 DFQATT, CDR2 SNEGSKA (reference sequence). The ends lost 3 bases at V and 3 bases at J; junction bases unmatched: 4. In nucleotides, the CDR3 is TGCAGTGCTAGTATCAGCGGGAGCTACAATGAGCAGTTCTTC. Amino acids: CSASISGSYNEQFF.

The genes are TRBV5-1 and TRBJ2-3; no firm D call. Between the trimmed V and J ends, which lost 0 bases and 0 bases, there was a span of 8 bases. This CDR3 has 15 residues. Germline CDR1 is SGHRS and CDR2 is YFSETQ. CDR3 DNA: TGCGCCAGCAGCTTGGAAACGACTAGCACAGATACGCAGTATTTT. Translating gives CASSLETTSTDTQYF.

This chain connects TRBV28 to TRBJ1-5, with 7 bases identical to TRBD1. The CDR3 runs to 14 residues. V gave up 2 bases and J gave up 11 bases; unmatched junction bases: 9. CDR1 is MDHEN and CDR2 is SYDVKM in the germline V gene. DNA of the CDR3: TGTGCCAGCAGTTTACCTGAGGGACAGAGAGCCCAGCATTTT. Translating gives CASSLPEGQRAQHF.

The CDR3 reads CSVGGTGSGETQYF. For the CDR3, the DNA is TGCAGCGTAGGAGGGACAGGCTCCGGAGAGACCCAGTACTTC. The V gene is TRBV29-1, the J gene TRBJ2-5; TRBD1 agrees at 8 bases. The germline V gene has CDR1 SQVTM and CDR2 ANQGSEA. V dropped 6 bases and J dropped 4; count of bases not matched to a gene: 10. The CDR3 spans 14 residues.

The chain is built from TRBV28 and TRBJ2-7; TRBD1 agrees at 7 bases. The CDR3 has 20 residues. V trimming: 0 bases; J trimming: 4 bases; junction bases outside the gene matches: 21. CDR1 MDHEN and CDR2 SYDVKM come from the germline V gene. The CDR3 is CASSLWEGGTSGGGLYEQYF. The DNA of the CDR3 is TGTGCCAGCAGTTTATGGGAAGGGGGCACCAGCGGAGGAGGTTTGTACGAGCAGTACTTC. The full variable domain, in which reference TRBV28 and TRBJ2-7 provide the parts outside the CDR3, is DVKVTQSSRYLVKRTGEKVFLECVQDMDHENMFWYRQDPGLGLRLIYFSYDVKMKEKGDIPEGYSVSREKKERFSLILESASTNQTSMYLCASSLWEGGTSGGGLYEQYFGPGTRLTVT.

This chain uses TRBV18 with TRBJ1-1; the D is unclear. V dropped 6 bases and J dropped 5 bases, with 10 bases sitting between them. Germline V gives CDR1 KGHSH, CDR2 LQKENI. The CDR3 extends over 12 amino acids. CDR3 DNA: TGTGCCAGCTCTCTCCCGGGGACTGAAGCTTTCTTT. It yields the protein CASSLPGTEAFF.

This chain uses TRBV5-5 with TRBJ2-1, with D possibly matching TRBD2 (6 bases). CDR1 is SGHKS, CDR2 YYEKEE, per germline (reference sequence). The CDR3 length is 14 residues. V lost 4 bases and J 10 bases, leaving 18 bases between the germline ends. The CDR3 bases are TGTGCCAGCAGCGCCGGGACTGCGCTTCTAGAGCAGTTCTTC. Protein product: CASSAGTALLEQFF.